Shown below are 26 T cell receptor beta chains from a single sample sequenced in a study of blood T cell repertoires in COVID-19. Measured with immunoSEQ multiplex PCR; TCRdb has only the in-frame clones, and not every one. The table records some 250,000 clones, approximately 83% of them present only once. The sample was PBMCs or T cells enriched from blood (not recorded which). The source is a woman in her forties or fifties who had recovered from COVID-19.

The rearrangement links TRBV27 to TRBJ1-1; TRBD1 might be the D (5 bases). With 2 bases removed from V and 4 bases from J, the gap between germline ends came to 17 bases. The germline V gene has CDR1 MNHEY and CDR2 SMNVEV (reference sequence). The CDR3 loop spans 16 amino acids. The CDR3 loop reads CASSLGGPGGGTEAFF. As DNA, the CDR3 is TGTGCCAGCAGTTTAGGTGGCCCTGGGGGAGGCACTGAAGCTTTCTTT.

The rearrangement uses TRBV27 and TRBJ1-1; tentatively, D is TRBD1 (6 bases). CDR3 length: 16 amino acids. V shed 2 bases and J shed 0 bases, with 13 bases lying between them. Looked up from germline, CDR1 is MNHEY and CDR2 is SMNVEV (reference sequence). The CDR3, as DNA: TGTGCCAGCAGTTTACTGGGGGCCCTGGTGAACACTGAAGCTTTCTTT. Translated, it gives CASSLLGALVNTEAFF.

This clone appeared once. The chain has TRBV27 and TRBJ2-5; 11 positions agree with TRBD2. This CDR3 comprises 13 residues. Germline-derived CDR1 and CDR2 are MNHEY and SMNVEV (reference sequence). V lost 6 bases to trimming and J lost 5 bases; unmatched junction nucleotides: 2. DNA of the CDR3: TGTGCCAGCAGACTAGCGGGAGACGAGACCCAGTACTTC. As protein: CASRLAGDETQYF.

The gene calls are TRBV5-6 and TRBJ1-2, with TRBD1 matching 7 bases. Germline CDR1 and CDR2: SGHDT and YYEEEE. The CDR3 covers 14 residues. The ends lost 4 bases at V and 0 bases at J; junction bases unmatched: 3. The CDR3 here is CASSPGTANYGYTF. CDR3 sequence (DNA): TGTGCCAGCAGCCCCGGGACAGCTAACTATGGCTACACCTTC.

V gene TRBV6-6 combines with J gene TRBJ1-1; D possibly corresponds to TRBD1 (5 bases). V was clipped by 4 bases and J by 1 base, with 10 bases between them. The length of the CDR3 is 14 residues. Germline values: CDR1 MNHNY, CDR2 SVGAGI (reference sequence). The CDR3 region has the DNA TGTGCCAGCAGTTTGGAGGGGCCGAACACTGAAGCTTTCTTT. Translating gives CASSLEGPNTEAFF.

The genes are TRBV10-3 and TRBJ2-5, with 10 bases aligning to TRBD1. This CDR3 has 16 residues. V lost 5 bases to trimming and J lost 1 base; unmatched junction nucleotides: 7. Looked up from germline, CDR1 is ENHRY and CDR2 is SYGVKD. As DNA, the CDR3 is TGTGCCATCAGTAGAGGGACAGGGGTGGTCCAAGAGACCCAGTACTTC. It specifies CAISRGTGVVQETQYF.

This rearrangement joins TRBV19 to TRBJ1-5; 7 bases are a match to TRBD1. Trimming removed 0 bases from V and 5 bases from J; junction bases left unmatched: 7. The length of the CDR3 is 16 residues. Germline V gives CDR1 LNHDA, CDR2 SQIVND (reference sequence). Here the CDR3 DNA reads TGTGCCAGTAGTATAGAGAGGGGGCGGGTAGATCAGCCCCAGCATTTT. Encoded protein: CASSIERGRVDQPQHF.

This clone was detected only once. V is TRBV12-5 and J is TRBJ2-1, with D perhaps matching TRBD2 (5 bases). This CDR3 comprises 13 residues. Germline V gene lookup returns CDR1 LGHNT and CDR2 FRNRAP. Deletions cut 6 bases from V and 5 bases from J, with 11 bases between. Here the CDR3 reads CASGRVLHNEQFF. The CDR3 nucleotides read TGTGCTAGTGGGCGGGTCCTCCACAATGAGCAGTTCTTC.

This sequence joins TRBV9 and TRBJ1-5; D remains ambiguous. The CDR3 totals 13 residues. With 3 bases removed from V and 4 bases from J, the gap between germline ends came to 8 bases. Germline V gene data show CDR1 as SGDLS and CDR2 as YYNGEE. The CDR3 bases are TGTGCCAGCAGCGGCGGGCCGAATCAGCCCCAGCATTTT. Protein: CASSGGPNQPQHF.

This sequence joins TRBV18 and TRBJ2-3, with TRBD1 matching over 8 bases. Germline lookup yields CDR1 KGHSH and CDR2 LQKENI. The CDR3 runs to 16 residues. V trimming: 0 bases; J trimming: 2 bases; junction bases outside the gene matches: 4. This chain's CDR3 is CASSPPSGGYTDTQYF. Here the CDR3 DNA reads TGTGCCAGCTCACCACCATCAGGGGGCTACACAGATACGCAGTATTTT.

V is TRBV5-6 and J is TRBJ2-1; 10 bases map to TRBD1. The V gene's germline CDR1 is SGHDT and CDR2 YYEEEE. The CDR3 totals 14 residues. With V trimmed by 3 bases and J by 7 bases, 4 bases remained unmatched. The DNA for the CDR3 is TGTGCCAGCAGCTGGTGGGACAGGGGAAATGAGCAGTTCTTC. This sequence encodes CASSWWDRGNEQFF. Full variable domain (missing parts from reference TRBV5-6 and TRBJ2-1): DAGVTQSPTHLIKTRGQQVTLRCSPKSGHDTVSWYQQALGQGPQFIFQYYEEEERQRGNFPDRFSGHQFPNYSSELNVNALLLGDSALYLCASSWWDRGNEQFFGPGTRLTVL.

V and J are TRBV11-2 and TRBJ2-7, with 7 bases aligning to TRBD1. The CDR3 consists of 14 residues. V dropped 1 base and J dropped 5; count of bases not matched to a gene: 5. Germline-derived CDR1 and CDR2 are SGHAT and FQNNGV. For the CDR3, the DNA is TGTGCCAGCAGCTTAGGACAGGGAGTGCACGAGCAGTACTTC. Its translation is CASSLGQGVHEQYF.

This chain uses TRBV28 with TRBJ1-1; 9 bases agree with TRBD1. CDR1 is MDHEN, CDR2 SYDVKM, per germline. V gave up 5 bases and J gave up 0 bases; unmatched junction bases: 1. The CDR3 spans 14 residues. CDR3 DNA sequence: TGTGCCAGCAGTACAGGGGGCGTGAACACTGAAGCTTTCTTT. Amino acid sequence: CASSTGGVNTEAFF.

A single count supports this clone. The chain combines TRBV11-2 with TRBJ1-2; possibly TRBD1 for D (5 bases). Looked up from germline, CDR1 is SGHAT and CDR2 is FQNNGV. Trimming removed 5 bases at V and 6 bases at J, with 19 bases between. This CDR3 is 15 amino acids long. CDR3: CASSHQDSYFNGYTF. CDR3 DNA sequence: TGTGCCAGCAGCCACCAAGACAGTTACTTCAATGGCTACACCTTC.

A few counts support this clone. This chain joins TRBV30 and TRBJ1-6, with 7 bases matching TRBD1. J gave up 5 bases and V 4 bases, and 5 bases lay outside the gene matches. From germline, CDR1 is GTSNPN and CDR2 SVGIG (reference sequence). The CDR3 loop spans 14 amino acids. CDR3 bases: TGTGCCTGGAAGGACAGGTCCAATAATTCACCCCTCCACTTT. This codes for CAWKDRSNNSPLHF.

The chain couples TRBV18 to TRBJ1-4, with D unresolved. V was cut by 3 bases and J by 0 bases, with 8 bases left in between. From germline, CDR1 is KGHSH and CDR2 LQKENI. The CDR3 extends over 15 amino acids. The DNA of the CDR3 is TGTGCCAGCTCACCGACTCTTGCAACTAATGAAAAACTGTTTTTT. Translated, it gives CASSPTLATNEKLFF.

V is TRBV2 and J is TRBJ2-7, with 7 bases that match TRBD2. The junction had 5 bases not matched to a gene; V was cut back by 2 bases and J by 1 base. Germline CDR1 and CDR2: SNHLY and FYNNEI. The CDR3 extends over 15 amino acids. This CDR3 is CASSELQGLSYEQYF. The CDR3 region has the DNA TGTGCCAGCAGTGAACTGCAGGGACTATCCTACGAGCAGTACTTC.

The V call is TRBV6-6, the J call TRBJ2-3; TRBD1 aligns across 7 bases. Germline lookup yields CDR1 MNHNY and CDR2 SVGAGI (reference sequence). The V segment lost 11 bases and the J segment 2 bases; nucleotides outside the gene matches: 7. The CDR3 extends over 13 amino acids. The DNA for the CDR3 is TGTGCCTCTTGGACAGGCCTCACAGATACGCAGTATTTT. It specifies CASWTGLTDTQYF.

The chain uses TRBV18 and TRBJ1-1; 8 bases are a match to TRBD1. With V trimmed by 2 bases and J by 4 bases, 15 bases remained unmatched. Per germline, CDR1 KGHSH and CDR2 LQKENI. The CDR3 loop spans 18 amino acids. The CDR3 DNA reads as TGTGCCAGCTCACCAAACTTGGTCCCAGGGGGCTCGGGCACTGAAGCTTTCTTT. This translates into CASSPNLVPGGSGTEAFF.

The genes are TRBV5-1 and TRBJ1-1, with 8 bases that match TRBD1. This CDR3 is built from 13 residues. V trimming: 4 bases; J trimming: 10 bases; junction bases outside the gene matches: 9. Germline-derived CDR1 and CDR2 are SGHRS and YFSETQ. The CDR3 sequence is CASSPDRVDRAFF. The CDR3 nucleotides are TGCGCCAGCAGCCCGGACAGGGTGGATAGAGCTTTCTTT.

The V gene is TRBV28, the J gene TRBJ2-3; no firm D call. The germline V gene encodes CDR1 MDHEN and CDR2 SYDVKM. CDR3 size: 13 residues. The V and J ends lost 4 bases and 2 bases respectively, with 7 bases between them. This chain's CDR3 is CASSWANTDTQYF. Here the CDR3 DNA reads TGTGCCAGCAGTTGGGCGAACACAGATACGCAGTATTTT.

This sequence joins TRBV28 and TRBJ2-5; D remains ambiguous. The CDR3 contains 11 residues. V was shortened by 4 bases and J by 7 bases, with 7 bases between the two germline ends. From germline, CDR1 is MDHEN and CDR2 SYDVKM. Here the CDR3 reads CASSSPVTQYF. The CDR3 DNA sequence: TGTGCCAGCAGTTCCCCTGTGACCCAGTACTTC.

This clone was seen only a few times. The V gene is TRBV7-8, the J gene TRBJ1-6, with D uncertain. Trimming removed 1 base at V and 0 bases at J, with 10 bases between. This CDR3 spans 17 amino acids. Germline CDR1 reads SGHVS; CDR2 reads FQNEAQ. The CDR3 DNA sequence: TGTGCCAGCAGCTTAGTCGAGCCTTACTCCTATAATTCACCCCTCCACTTT. Residues: CASSLVEPYSYNSPLHF.

The V gene is TRBV18, the J gene TRBJ2-1; TRBD2 matches 14 bases. The V gene end was trimmed by 0 bases and the J gene end by 10 bases; junction bases not matched to a gene: 5. CDR3 length equals 16 residues. CDR1 is KGHSH and CDR2 is LQKENI in the germline V gene. CDR3 in amino acids: CASSPPGLAGVREQFF. The CDR3 coding sequence is TGTGCCAGCTCACCACCGGGACTAGCGGGAGTAAGGGAGCAGTTCTTC.

The chain carries TRBV28 and TRBJ1-5; D perhaps matches TRBD1 (6 bases). The CDR3 totals 16 residues. Looked up from germline, CDR1 is MDHEN and CDR2 is SYDVKM. V dropped 2 bases and J dropped 4 bases, with 15 bases sitting between them. CDR3 region: CASSLPGPGDNQPQHF. Written as DNA, the CDR3 is TGTGCCAGCAGTTTACCCGGGCCAGGGGATAATCAGCCCCAGCATTTT.

This chain uses TRBV18 with TRBJ2-1, with 9 bases aligning to TRBD2. Germline CDR1 and CDR2: KGHSH and LQKENI. The junction had 10 bases not matched to a gene; V was cut back by 3 bases and J by 7 bases. The CDR3 has 16 residues. CDR3: CASSPPPGTSFNEQFF. The CDR3, as DNA: TGTGCCAGCTCACCCCCTCCCGGGACTAGCTTTAATGAGCAGTTCTTC.